The T cell receptor (beta chain) described here comes from a study of shared clonotypes between healthy human individuals. General observations from the study: An expected dependence of interdonor clonotype sharing on sequencing depth was noted. The study found lower generation probabilities in non-shared clonotypes than in those shared by all four donors. Sampling included only blood; tissue repertoires likely differ.

V lost 5 bases to trimming and J lost 3 bases; unmatched junction nucleotides: 13. Germline CDR1 is MNHEY and CDR2 is SMNVEV (reference sequence). The CDR3 totals 17 residues. Details on this clone: Its specificity is not known.

TCRdb's copy holds only in-frame clones and misses some; the assay was immunoSEQ multiplex PCR. The profile covers millions of clones, with roughly 91% appearing a single time and roughly 1.7% taken by the ten largest. The naive CD8 subset, CD45RO-negative cells positively selected for CCR7, excluded terminally differentiated effector memory CD45RA+ cells. The specimen sequenced was naive CD8+ T cells from PBMCs. The source of this sequence is a man in his late teens or twenties in good health. Some clones in this sample may be carry-over from other donors' samples. The rearrangement joins TRBV27 to TRBJ2-7; TRBD1 matches at 10 bases. The CDR3 protein is CASSDLFRQGALYEQYF. The CDR3 nucleotides are TGTGCCAGCAGTGACCTCTTCCGACAGGGGGCCCTCTACGAGCAGTACTTC.